This T cell receptor (beta chain) was retrieved from a study of T-cell reconstitution after alpha-beta-depleted transplantation in children. TCRbeta library preparation incorporated unique molecular identifiers. TCRdb independently ran MiXCR on the PCR reads; one entry per CDR3 protein. The table lists a few hundred thousand distinct CDR3 sequences, around 10% of them singletons. This clonotype was seen repeatedly, ten times or more. What it binds is not known. General observations from the study: Approximately two months post-transplant, alpha-beta T cells reportedly originated from several hundred expanded graft clones. T-cell numbers and diversity one year post-transplant derived largely from freshly generated T cells. At day 60, the high TCRbeta diversity found in some patients originated from recipient T cells and thymic progenitors that had survived.

Sequencing used peripheral blood, obtained 180 days after TCRalphabeta/CD19-depleted stem cell transplant. This TCR derives from a male patient aged 2-9 years who had a stem cell transplant for chronic granulomatous disease, so the T cells may come from the graft donor.

CDR3: CASSFSGTGQAGANVLTF. CDR3 bases: TGTGCCAGCAGTTTCTCCGGGACAGGGCAGGCTGGGGCCAACGTCCTGACTTTC. The V gene is TRBV12-3 or TRBV12-4, the J gene TRBJ2-6; 9 bases align to TRBD1. The CDR3 covers 18 residues. The junction had 8 bases not matched to a gene; V was cut back by 3 bases and J by 2 bases.